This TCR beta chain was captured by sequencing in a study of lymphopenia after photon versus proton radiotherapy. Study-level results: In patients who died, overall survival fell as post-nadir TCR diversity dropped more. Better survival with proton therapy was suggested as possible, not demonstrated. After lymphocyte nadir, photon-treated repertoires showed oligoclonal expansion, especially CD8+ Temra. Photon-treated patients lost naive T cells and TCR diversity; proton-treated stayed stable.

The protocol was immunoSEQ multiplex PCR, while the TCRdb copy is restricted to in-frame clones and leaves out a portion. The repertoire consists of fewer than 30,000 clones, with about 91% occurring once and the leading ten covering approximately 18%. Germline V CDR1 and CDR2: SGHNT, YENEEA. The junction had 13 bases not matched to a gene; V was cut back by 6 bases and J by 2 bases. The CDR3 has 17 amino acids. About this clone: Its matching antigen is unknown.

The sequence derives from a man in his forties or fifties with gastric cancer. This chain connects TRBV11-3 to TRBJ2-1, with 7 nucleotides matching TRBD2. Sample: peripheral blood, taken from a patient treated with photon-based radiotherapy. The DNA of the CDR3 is TGTGCCAGCAGTGGCGCAACGGGGACTACTGCCTACAATGAGCAGTTCTTC. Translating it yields CASSGATGTTAYNEQFF.